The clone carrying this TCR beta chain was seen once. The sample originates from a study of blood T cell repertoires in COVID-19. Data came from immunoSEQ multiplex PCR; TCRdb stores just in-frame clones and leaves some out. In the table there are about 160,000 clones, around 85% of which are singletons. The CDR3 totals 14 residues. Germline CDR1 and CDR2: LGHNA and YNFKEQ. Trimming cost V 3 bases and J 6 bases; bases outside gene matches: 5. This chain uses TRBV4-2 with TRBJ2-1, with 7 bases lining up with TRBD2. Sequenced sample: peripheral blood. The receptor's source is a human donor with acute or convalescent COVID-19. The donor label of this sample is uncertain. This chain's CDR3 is CASSQRGGVNEQFF. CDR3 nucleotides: TGTGCCAGCAGCCAGAGGGGAGGGGTCAATGAGCAGTTCTTC.